A single sample is the source of the 3 T cell receptor beta chains below, sequenced in a study of CD8 T cells in ankylosing spondylitis. TCRdb re-called the 5' RACE reads through MiXCR, storing one row per CDR3 protein. The table includes 350,000 or so distinct CDR3 sequences, approximately 14% detected once. Sequencing used blood, either unsorted or a sorted T cell fraction (not recorded which). The source is a male donor with ankylosing spondylitis or in good health (not recorded which).

The table lists this clonotype with a few counts. V usage is TRBV12-3 or TRBV12-4 and J usage is TRBJ1-4; D remains ambiguous. Trimming removed 6 bases at V and 7 bases at J, with 6 bases between. The CDR3 runs 11 residues. CDR3 amino acids: CASSLTEKLFF. CDR3 sequence (DNA): TGTGCCAGCAGCCTCACTGAAAAACTGTTTTTT.

At least ten counts were recorded for this clonotype. V and J are TRBV20-1 and TRBJ2-5; D uncertain. Between the trimmed V and J ends, which lost 1 base and 1 base, there was a span of 10 bases. Per germline, CDR1 DFQATT and CDR2 SNEGSKA (reference sequence). The CDR3 extends over 14 amino acids. The CDR3 DNA is TGCAGTGCTAGAGTGGTGAACACCCAAGAGACCCAGTACTTC. Residues: CSARVVNTQETQYF.

This clonotype was seen only a few times. The genes are TRBV12-3 or TRBV12-4 and TRBJ1-5; 7 bases are shared with TRBD1. The V and J ends lost 5 bases and 4 bases, in that order; junction bases with no gene match: 5. The CDR3 contains 14 residues. The CDR3 is CASSTGATNQPQHF. The CDR3 DNA reads as TGTGCCAGCAGTACAGGGGCGACTAATCAGCCCCAGCATTTT.